A single sample is the source of the 13 T cell receptor beta chains below, sequenced in a study of OX40 agonist ivuxolimab in advanced cancers. The assay was immunoSEQ multiplex PCR, and TCRdb's table has in-frame clones only and misses some. The sample records more than 85,000 clones, roughly 80% being singletons. The source material was CD4+ or CD8+ T cells sorted from blood, sampled in a trial of the OX40 agonist ivuxolimab. These receptors were obtained from an adult with an advanced solid tumor such as melanoma, head and neck, liver or kidney cancer.

The J gene is TRBJ2-1, the V gene TRBV5-6; D not certain. CDR1 SGHDT and CDR2 YYEEEE come from the germline V gene. This CDR3 comprises 16 residues. Trimming removed 1 base from V and 2 bases from J, with 13 bases in between. The CDR3 sequence is CASSLLSARTYNEQFF. In DNA, the CDR3 is TGTGCCAGCAGCTTGTTATCGGCTCGGACCTACAATGAGCAGTTCTTC.

This clone came up a few times. The chain employs TRBV2 and TRBJ2-7; no clear D gene. Per germline, CDR1 SNHLY and CDR2 FYNNEI. Trimming removed 5 bases at V and 5 bases at J, with 16 bases between. This CDR3 spans 14 amino acids. This chain's CDR3 is CASSLSGIYDEQYF. The CDR3 region has the DNA TGTGCCAGCAGTCTTTCCGGAATTTACGACGAGCAGTACTTC.

V usage is TRBV28 and J usage is TRBJ1-2, with unresolved D. CDR3 length equals 16 residues. Germline V CDR1 and CDR2: MDHEN, SYDVKM. Between the trimmed V and J ends, which lost 1 base and 8 bases, there was a span of 20 bases. The CDR3 DNA is TGTGCCAGCAGTTTATCTGGAGGACGATGGTACAGCGGCTACACCTTC. Encoded protein: CASSLSGGRWYSGYTF.

This rearrangement joins TRBV6-5 to TRBJ1-6; D possibly corresponds to TRBD1 (5 bases). The CDR3 totals 14 residues. Germline V lookup: CDR1 MNHEY, CDR2 SVGAGI. The V and J ends lost 6 bases and 7 bases respectively, with 13 bases between them. CDR3 region: CASSGAGGNSPLHF. For the CDR3, the DNA is TGTGCCAGCAGCGGGGCCGGGGGGAATTCACCCCTCCACTTT.

The genes are TRBV11-3 and TRBJ2-3, with TRBD2 matching 8 bases. The J segment lost 2 bases and the V segment lost 5 bases, leaving 12 bases of the junction unmatched. The CDR3 is made up of 17 amino acids. The V gene's germline CDR1 is SGHNT and CDR2 YENEEA. This CDR3 is CASSPGRGVPITDTQYF. CDR3 DNA sequence: TGTGCCAGCAGCCCCGGGCGGGGGGTTCCCATCACAGATACGCAGTATTTT.

This rearrangement joins TRBV5-4 to TRBJ2-7; 11 positions agree with TRBD1. Germline V gene lookup returns CDR1 SGHNT and CDR2 YYREEE (reference sequence). The CDR3 sequence is 16 residues long. The junction had 8 bases not matched to a gene; V was cut back by 0 bases and J by 6 bases. The chain's CDR3 is CASSLGQRTGGGEQYF. CDR3 sequence (DNA): TGTGCCAGCAGCTTGGGGCAGCGGACAGGGGGCGGCGAGCAGTACTTC.

With respect to this clone: One end of the junction varies from germline; a read error may be responsible. Other DNA sequences in this specimen translate into the identical CDR3. V is TRBV11-1 and J is TRBJ1-6; D is uncertain. There are 14 residues in the CDR3. Per the germline V gene, CDR1 is SGHAT and CDR2 is FQDESV (reference sequence). The CDR3 DNA sequence: TGTGCCAGCAGTTTAGGGAGCTATAATTCACCCCTCCACTTT. Translating gives CASSLGSYNSPLHF.

To note about this clone: Germline is not matched at one junction end, which may reflect a read error. The genes are TRBV30 and TRBJ2-2; 7 bases match TRBD2. The CDR3 is 17 amino acids. CDR1 is GTSNPN and CDR2 is SVGIG in the germline V gene (reference sequence). CDR3 sequence: CAGSTGGPGANTGELFF. The CDR3 nucleotides read TGTGCCGGGAGTACGGGGGGACCGGGGGCGAACACCGGGGAGCTGTTTTTT.

The chain employs TRBV4-2 and TRBJ2-7; D gene unclear. CDR1 and CDR2 (germline): LGHNA, YNFKEQ. The CDR3 totals 15 residues. The V end lost 4 bases, the J end lost 7 bases, and 20 bases lay between the germline ends. CDR3 bases: TGTGCCAGCAGCCGTACAGAGGCCCTTATAGGTGAGCAGTACTTC. Translated, it gives CASSRTEALIGEQYF.

The chain combines TRBV29-1 with TRBJ1-4, with unresolved D. The CDR3 sequence is 12 residues long. V lost 6 bases, J lost 4 bases, and 9 bases lay in between. Germline CDR1 and CDR2: SQVTM and ANQGSEA. CDR3 region: CSVTGDNEKLFF. The CDR3 coding sequence is TGCAGCGTAACGGGTGATAATGAAAAACTGTTTTTT.

In its sample, this clone was seen a few times. The chain couples TRBV5-4 to TRBJ1-1, with 7 bases matching TRBD1. CDR3 size: 15 residues. Germline V gene data show CDR1 as SGHNT and CDR2 as YYREEE (reference sequence). The V gene end was trimmed by 0 bases and the J gene end by 1 base; junction bases not matched to a gene: 3. CDR3 nucleotides: TGTGCCAGCAGCTTGGACTGGACAGGGAACACTGAAGCTTTCTTT. This translates into CASSLDWTGNTEAFF.

The V gene is TRBV28, the J gene TRBJ2-3; 9 nucleotides align to TRBD2. This CDR3 comprises 17 residues. The J segment lost 5 bases and the V segment lost 6 bases, leaving 15 bases of the junction unmatched. Germline V CDR1 and CDR2: MDHEN, SYDVKM. This CDR3 is CASSSRQSGGFLDTQYF. CDR3 DNA: TGTGCCAGCAGCTCACGCCAGAGCGGGGGGTTTTTAGATACGCAGTATTTT.

V gene TRBV9 combines with J gene TRBJ2-1; TRBD2 agrees at 7 bases. In germline, CDR1 is SGDLS, CDR2 YYNGEE. The trim removed 7 bases at V and 1 base at J, leaving 8 bases unmatched. The CDR3 is 15 residues long. The DNA for the CDR3 is TGTGCCAGCGGTGAGAACGGGGGGTCCTACAATGAGCAGTTCTTC. Its translation is CASGENGGSYNEQFF.